This TCR beta chain was identified during a study of early T cells in non-severe SARS-CoV-2 infection (TCRdb year 2021). Background for the entire study: Bulk RNA from unsorted whole blood was used for TCR sequencing, so alpha and beta chains could not be paired. Points the paper makes about the study in general: VDJdb matching was skewed toward anti-spike CD8 responses, so virus-specific expansions were likely underestimated and private and CD4 specificities were missed.

This clonotype showed up just a few times. Its antigen is still unknown. Nothing much larger sits one base from this clone, and base qualities are not available. The study was a case-control design nested within a healthcare worker cohort in London, UK, with weekly nasopharyngeal swab PCR tests and blood sampling. Between 23 and 31 March 2020, the week of the UK lockdown, healthcare workers were enrolled and then followed up weekly for as long as 16 weeks. Receptor amplification or capture employed 5' RACE. TCRdb shows the sequencer as NextSeq 500. Unique molecular identifiers were attached to individual cDNA molecules in the TCR library protocol so that sequencing error and PCR bias could be corrected. TCR alpha and beta chains were both sequenced, and the abundances of alpha and beta sequences in each sample were closely correlated with each other. The original methods were these. V gene, J gene and CDR3 annotation of TCR sequences was performed with Decombinator V4. Expanded TCRs were defined as changing significantly between any two time points under a Poisson model with p below 0.0001. TCR abundances were normalised to the total number of TCRs sequenced per sample and expressed as counts per million. MAIT TCRs were defined by TRAV1-2 paired with TRAJ12, TRAJ20 or TRAJ33, and iNKT TCRs by TRAV10 paired with TRAJ18. VDJdb, accessed 1 November 2021, was searched for CMV, EBV and SARS-CoV-2 annotated TCRs, excluding TCRs annotated for multiple antigens. TCRdb passed the public sequencing reads through fastp at Q25 and MiXCR, retaining productive beta sequences. Rows matching on CDR3 protein sequence are summarized as one entry with the most common DNA and genes. These V and J calls originate from TCRdb's pipeline instead of the authors' own analysis. The sample table shows tens of thousands of distinct CDR3 sequences, and over 5% are seen once. Jointly, the top ten make up 6.5% to 8.5% of the sample.

CDR1 and CDR2, looked up from the germline V gene, are MNHEY and SVGAGI. Its CDR3 holds 17 amino acids, cysteine through phenylalanine. Kept here is only the CDR3 DNA, which spans 51 bases and is read in frame from base 1. V drops 5 bases and J drops 2 bases, leaving 21 bases in between. This clonotype was sampled from an adult who was a healthcare worker with PCR-confirmed SARS-CoV-2 infection or an uninfected control (not recorded which). The chain joins TRBV6-5 to TRBJ1-1, and perhaps TRBD1 as D gene, on 6 matching bases. What was sequenced was whole blood. The bases read TGTGCCAGCAGTCCCCCCGTTGTCGGGGGCAGAAACACTGAAGCTTTCTTT. Translation gives CASSPPVVGGRNTEAFF.